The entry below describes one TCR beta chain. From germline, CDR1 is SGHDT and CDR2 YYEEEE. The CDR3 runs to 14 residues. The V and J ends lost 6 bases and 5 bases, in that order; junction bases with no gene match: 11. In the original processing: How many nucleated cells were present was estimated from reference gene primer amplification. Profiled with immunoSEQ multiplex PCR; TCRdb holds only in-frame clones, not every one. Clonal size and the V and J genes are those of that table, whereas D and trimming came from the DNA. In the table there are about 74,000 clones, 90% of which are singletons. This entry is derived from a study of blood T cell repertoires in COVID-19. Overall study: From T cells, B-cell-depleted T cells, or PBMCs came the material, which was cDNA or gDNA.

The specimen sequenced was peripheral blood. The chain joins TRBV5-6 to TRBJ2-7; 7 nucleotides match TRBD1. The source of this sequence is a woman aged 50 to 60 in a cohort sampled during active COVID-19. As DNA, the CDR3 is TGTGCCAGCAACAACAGGGGTAAACGCAACGAGCAGTACTTC. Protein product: CASNNRGKRNEQYF.